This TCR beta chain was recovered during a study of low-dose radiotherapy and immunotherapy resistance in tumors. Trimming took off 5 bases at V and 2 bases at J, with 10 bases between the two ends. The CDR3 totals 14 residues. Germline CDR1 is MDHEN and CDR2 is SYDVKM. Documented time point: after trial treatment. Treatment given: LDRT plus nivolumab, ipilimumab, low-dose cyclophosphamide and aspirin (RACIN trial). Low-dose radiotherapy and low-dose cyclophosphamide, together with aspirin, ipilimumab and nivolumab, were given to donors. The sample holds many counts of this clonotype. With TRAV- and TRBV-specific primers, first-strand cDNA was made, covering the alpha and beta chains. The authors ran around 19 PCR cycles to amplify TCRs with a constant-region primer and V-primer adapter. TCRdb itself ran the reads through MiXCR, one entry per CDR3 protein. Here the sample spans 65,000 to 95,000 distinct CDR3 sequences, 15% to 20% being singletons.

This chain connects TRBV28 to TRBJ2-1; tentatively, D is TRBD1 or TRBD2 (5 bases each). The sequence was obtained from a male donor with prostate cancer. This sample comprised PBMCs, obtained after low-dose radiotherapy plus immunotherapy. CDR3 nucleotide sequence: TGTGCCAGCAGTAACCCGGGACCCTACAATGAGCAGTTCTTC. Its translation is CASSNPGPYNEQFF.